This T cell receptor beta chain was identified in a study of blood T cells in healthy people across ages. Study-wide context: About one barcoded beta molecule per two T cells was the capture yield of template switching. Study observations and caveats: One million T cells yielded diversity estimates that were considered underestimates.

Concerning this clonotype itself: Antigen specificity is unknown.

Germline CDR1 DFQATT, CDR2 SNEGSKA (reference sequence). Trimming cost V 6 bases and J 6 bases; bases outside gene matches: 11. CDR3 size: 15 residues. Combining a sample-barcoded 5' primer with a J-beta primer mix, a second PCR ran for about 7 to 12 cycles. TCRdb independently ran MiXCR on the 5' RACE reads; one entry per CDR3 protein. The sample lists hundreds of thousands of distinct CDR3 sequences, roughly 50% occurring once. Individuals who donated were healthy Caucasians from Russia aged roughly 6 to 90. Isolated PBMCs totaled at least 6 million in each sample. The chain carries TRBV20-1 and TRBJ2-4; 10 nucleotides align to TRBD2. This receptor was taken from a man aged 30 to 45 in good health. The sample was blood. CDR3 protein: CSAPERGGLGNIQYF. Written as DNA, the CDR3 is TGCAGTGCCCCTGAGCGGGGGGGCCTCGGAAACATTCAGTACTTC.